This entry features one T cell receptor beta chain sequence. This sample was taken from a study of T cells after somatic rescue of genetic block. Sequencing used immunoSEQ multiplex PCR; TCRdb keeps in-frame clones, though not all of them. The sample contains more than 12,000 clones, more than 70% of which appear only once. Trimming cost V 3 bases and J 3 bases, with 9 bases left between them. The CDR3 length is 13 residues. CDR1 and CDR2 (germline): SGHTA, FQGNSA. The receptor comes from a man aged 18 to 30. The gene calls are TRBV7-2 and TRBJ2-7; D is unclear. Sequenced material: peripheral blood mononuclear cells (PBMCs). CDR3 sequence: CASSFLGLYEQYF. CDR3 DNA: TGTGCCAGCAGCTTTTTGGGCCTCTACGAGCAGTACTTC.